The 8 T cell receptor beta chains listed next were all sequenced from one sample in a study of OX40 agonist ivuxolimab in advanced cancers. Assay: immunoSEQ multiplex PCR; the TCRdb copy retains only in-frame clones and omits some. Of 75,000 to 100,000 clones in the sample, more than 80% were seen once. Source: CD4+ or CD8+ T cells sorted from blood, taken in a trial of the OX40 agonist ivuxolimab. These receptors all stem from an adult with an advanced solid tumor such as melanoma, head and neck, liver or kidney cancer.

The chain combines TRBV28 with TRBJ1-5; 7 bases line up with TRBD1. CDR3 size: 14 residues. The junction had 6 bases not matched to a gene; V was cut back by 5 bases and J by 5 bases. Germline CDR1 and CDR2: MDHEN and SYDVKM. CDR3 coding DNA: TGTGCCAGCAGTCGACAGGGAGGCTATCAGCCCCAGCATTTT. It codes for CASSRQGGYQPQHF.

This clone appeared once. This rearrangement joins TRBV2 to TRBJ2-2; TRBD1 is a possible D gene (5 bases). V lost 1 base and J 8 bases, leaving 17 bases between the germline ends. This CDR3 has 16 amino acids. Germline CDR1 is SNHLY and CDR2 is FYNNEI. The CDR3 region has the DNA TGTGCCAGCAGTGAAGGAAGGCAGGGCCAAGGTGGGGAGCTGTTTTTT. Protein: CASSEGRQGQGGELFF.

The V and J genes are TRBV29-1 and TRBJ2-3, with D uncertain. V shed 6 bases and J shed 1 base, with 8 bases lying between them. The CDR3 spans 12 residues. The V gene's germline CDR1 is SQVTM and CDR2 ANQGSEA. The CDR3 DNA reads TGCAGCGTCTCCCGGGGCACAGATACGCAGTATTTT. It encodes CSVSRGTDTQYF.

J is TRBJ2-7 and V is TRBV28; no reliable D call. CDR1 and CDR2 (germline): MDHEN, SYDVKM. The CDR3 contains 12 residues. The ends were cut back, 3 bases at V and 2 bases at J, with 5 bases in the middle. The CDR3 is CASSFGAYEQYF. In nucleotides, the CDR3 is TGTGCCAGCAGTTTTGGGGCCTACGAGCAGTACTTC.

The chain employs TRBV5-8 and TRBJ1-1, with 7 bases matching TRBD1. The germline V gene has CDR1 SGHTS and CDR2 YDEGEE. The V gene end was trimmed by 3 bases and the J gene end by 1 base; junction bases not matched to a gene: 3. This CDR3 contains 14 residues. The CDR3 protein is CASSSGQKNTEAFF. CDR3 bases: TGTGCCAGCAGCTCGGGACAGAAGAACACTGAAGCTTTCTTT.

The V call is TRBV25-1, the J call TRBJ2-7; D is unresolved. Germline assignment: CDR1 MGHDK and CDR2 SYGVNS. CDR3 length: 13 residues. The V and J ends lost 4 bases and 0 bases respectively, with 7 bases between them. CDR3 loop: CASSALLSYEQYF. CDR3 in DNA: TGTGCCAGCAGTGCCCTGCTCTCCTACGAGCAGTACTTC.

This sequence joins TRBV7-9 and TRBJ1-2; 7 bases agree with TRBD1. Per germline, CDR1 SEHNR and CDR2 FQNEAQ (reference sequence). With 5 bases clipped from V and 7 bases from J, the junction kept 19 bases outside the gene matches. The CDR3 totals 17 residues. CDR3 DNA sequence: TGTGCCAGCAGCCCAGGGGGTGGGGCGGCGCAAGGTGGTGGCTACACCTTC. As protein: CASSPGGGAAQGGGYTF.

The rearrangement joins TRBV2 to TRBJ1-1; unclear D gene. Per the germline V gene, CDR1 is SNHLY and CDR2 is FYNNEI. The CDR3 consists of 12 residues. Trimming stripped 4 bases from V and 2 bases from J, with 5 bases between. Written as DNA, the CDR3 is TGTGCCAGCAGTGCCCAAAACACTGAAGCTTTCTTT. Translation gives CASSAQNTEAFF.